This T cell receptor beta chain was recovered during a study of human thymus T cells. Generated by immunoSEQ multiplex PCR, the TCRdb table keeps only in-frame clones and is missing some. Among about 44,000 clones listed, nearly 95% were seen once. Comment on this clone: Its antigen is as yet unknown.

Broader study findings: In thymic and blood repertoires alike, V and J usage looked biased.

Healthy Finnish infants undergoing corrective surgery for congenital heart defects were the donors. An approximately 0.45-1 mL peripheral blood aliquot was taken intraoperatively from four of eight donors. Genomic DNA was extracted from every available blood leukocyte. This CDR3 has 13 residues. Between the trimmed V and J ends, which lost 3 bases and 5 bases, there was a span of 7 bases. The germline gives CDR1 MNHNY, CDR2 SVGAGI (reference sequence). The clonotype originates from a boy in the first two years of life with a congenital heart defect but otherwise immunologically healthy. This rearrangement joins TRBV6-6 to TRBJ1-4, with D unclear. The sample taken for sequencing was blood. This CDR3 reads CASSYLANEKLFF. In DNA, the CDR3 is TGTGCCAGCAGTTATTTAGCGAATGAAAAACTGTTTTTT.